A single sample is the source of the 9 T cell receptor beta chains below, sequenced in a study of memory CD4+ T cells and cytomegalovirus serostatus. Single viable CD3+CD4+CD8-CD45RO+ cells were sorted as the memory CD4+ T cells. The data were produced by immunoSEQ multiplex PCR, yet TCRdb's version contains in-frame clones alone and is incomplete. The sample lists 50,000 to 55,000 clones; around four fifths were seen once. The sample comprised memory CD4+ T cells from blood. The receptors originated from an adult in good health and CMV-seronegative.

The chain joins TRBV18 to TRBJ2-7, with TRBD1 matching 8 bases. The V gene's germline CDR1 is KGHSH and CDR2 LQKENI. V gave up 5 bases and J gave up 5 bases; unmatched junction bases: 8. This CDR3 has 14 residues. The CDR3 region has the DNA TGTGCCAGCTCATCAAGCGCAGGGGGCAACGAGCAGTACTTC. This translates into CASSSSAGGNEQYF.

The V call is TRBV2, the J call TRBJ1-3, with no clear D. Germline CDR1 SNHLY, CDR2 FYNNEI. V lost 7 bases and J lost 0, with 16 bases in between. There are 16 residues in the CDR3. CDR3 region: CASIEDSSHSGNTIYF. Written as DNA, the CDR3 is TGTGCCAGCATTGAGGATAGTTCTCACTCTGGAAACACCATATATTTT.

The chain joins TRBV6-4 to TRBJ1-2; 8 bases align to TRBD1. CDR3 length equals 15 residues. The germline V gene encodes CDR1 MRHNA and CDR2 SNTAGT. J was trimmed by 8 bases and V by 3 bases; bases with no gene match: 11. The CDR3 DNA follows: TGTGCCAGCAGTGATGGGGCAGGGGGCGCTTACGGCTACACCTTC. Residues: CASSDGAGGAYGYTF.

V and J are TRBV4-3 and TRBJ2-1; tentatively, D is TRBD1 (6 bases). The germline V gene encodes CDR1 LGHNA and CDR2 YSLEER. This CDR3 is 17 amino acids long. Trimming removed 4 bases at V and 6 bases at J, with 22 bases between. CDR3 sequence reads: CASSRGRGLGSRNEQFF. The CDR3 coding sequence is TGCGCCAGCAGCCGGGGGCGTGGGCTAGGGTCTCGCAATGAGCAGTTCTTC.

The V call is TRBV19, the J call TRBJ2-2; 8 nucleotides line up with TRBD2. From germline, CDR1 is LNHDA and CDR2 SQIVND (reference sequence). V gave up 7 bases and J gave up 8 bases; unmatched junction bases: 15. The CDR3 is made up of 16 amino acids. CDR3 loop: CASKPRSGGQSGELFF. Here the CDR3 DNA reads TGTGCCAGTAAACCCCGGTCGGGGGGGCAGTCAGGGGAGCTGTTTTTT.

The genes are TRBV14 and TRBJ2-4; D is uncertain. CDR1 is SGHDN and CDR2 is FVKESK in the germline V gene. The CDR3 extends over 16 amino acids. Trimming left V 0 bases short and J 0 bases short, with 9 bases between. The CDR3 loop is CASSQDQSLAKNIQYF. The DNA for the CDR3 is TGTGCCAGCAGCCAAGATCAGAGTTTAGCCAAAAACATTCAGTACTTC.

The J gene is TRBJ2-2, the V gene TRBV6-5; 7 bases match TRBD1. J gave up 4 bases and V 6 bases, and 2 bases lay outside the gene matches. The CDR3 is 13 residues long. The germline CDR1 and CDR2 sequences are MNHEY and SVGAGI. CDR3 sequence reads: CASRGQATGELFF. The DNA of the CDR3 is TGTGCCAGCAGAGGACAGGCCACCGGGGAGCTGTTTTTT.

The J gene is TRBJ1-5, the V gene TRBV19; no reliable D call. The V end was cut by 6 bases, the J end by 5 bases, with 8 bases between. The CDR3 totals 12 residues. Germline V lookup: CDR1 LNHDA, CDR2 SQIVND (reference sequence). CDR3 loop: CASSQNHQPQHF. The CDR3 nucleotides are TGTGCCAGTAGCCAAAACCATCAGCCCCAGCATTTT.

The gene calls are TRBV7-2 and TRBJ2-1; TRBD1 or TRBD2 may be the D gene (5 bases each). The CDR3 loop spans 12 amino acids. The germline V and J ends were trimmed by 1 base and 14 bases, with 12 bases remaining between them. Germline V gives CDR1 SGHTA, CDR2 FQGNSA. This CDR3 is CASSLGGMSKFF. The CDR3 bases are TGTGCCAGCAGCTTAGGGGGGATGAGTAAGTTCTTC.